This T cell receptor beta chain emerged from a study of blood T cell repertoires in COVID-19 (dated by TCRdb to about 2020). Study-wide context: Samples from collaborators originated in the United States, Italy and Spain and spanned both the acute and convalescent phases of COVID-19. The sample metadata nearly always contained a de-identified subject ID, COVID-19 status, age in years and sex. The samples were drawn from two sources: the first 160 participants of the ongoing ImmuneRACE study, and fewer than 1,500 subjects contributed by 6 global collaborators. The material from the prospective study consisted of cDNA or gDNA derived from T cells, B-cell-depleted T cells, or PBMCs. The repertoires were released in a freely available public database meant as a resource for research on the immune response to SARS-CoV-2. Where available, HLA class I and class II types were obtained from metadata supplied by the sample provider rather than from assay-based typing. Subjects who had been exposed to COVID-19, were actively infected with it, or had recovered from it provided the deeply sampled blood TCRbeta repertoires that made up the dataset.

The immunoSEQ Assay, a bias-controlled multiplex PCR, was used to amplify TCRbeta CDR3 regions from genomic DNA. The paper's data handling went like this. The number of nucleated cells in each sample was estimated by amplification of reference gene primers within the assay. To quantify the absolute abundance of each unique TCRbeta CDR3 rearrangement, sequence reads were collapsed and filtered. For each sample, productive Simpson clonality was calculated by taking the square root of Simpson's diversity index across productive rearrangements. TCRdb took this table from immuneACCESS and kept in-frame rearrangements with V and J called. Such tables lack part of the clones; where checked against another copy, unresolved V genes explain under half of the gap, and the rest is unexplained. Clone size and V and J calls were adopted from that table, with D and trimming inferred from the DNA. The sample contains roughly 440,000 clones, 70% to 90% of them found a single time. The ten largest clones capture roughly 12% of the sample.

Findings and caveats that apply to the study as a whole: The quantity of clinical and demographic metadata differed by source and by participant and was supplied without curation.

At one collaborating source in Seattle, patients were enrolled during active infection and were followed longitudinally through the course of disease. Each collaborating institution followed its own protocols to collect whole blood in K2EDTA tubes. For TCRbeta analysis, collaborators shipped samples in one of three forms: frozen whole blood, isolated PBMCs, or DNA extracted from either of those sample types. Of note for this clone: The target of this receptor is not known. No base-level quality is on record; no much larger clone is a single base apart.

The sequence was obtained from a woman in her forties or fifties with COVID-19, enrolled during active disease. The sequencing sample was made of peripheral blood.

The CDR3 in this case is CASSTGGASGELFF. The bases read TGTGCCAGTAGTACAGGGGGCGCGAGCGGGGAGCTGTTTTTT. The rearrangement joined TRBV19 to TRBJ2-2, with 8 bases in between that match TRBD1. From the cysteine up to the phenylalanine, the CDR3 has a length of 14 residues. Only CDR3 DNA remains: 42 bases, in frame from the first base. Unmatched junction bases come to 5, with V trimmed by 4 bases and J by 7 bases. CDR1 and CDR2 (LNHDA, SQIVND) derive from the germline V gene (reference sequence). Full variable domain (CDR3 extended with the reference TRBV19 and TRBJ2-2 proteins): DGGITQSPKYLFRKEGQNVTLSCEQNLNHDAMYWYRQDPGQGLRLIYYSQIVNDFQKGDIAEGYSVSREKKESFPLTVTSAQKNPTAFYLCASSTGGASGELFFGEGSRLTVL.